A selection of T cell receptor beta chains follows, all from one sample in a study of shared clonotypes between healthy human individuals. Sequencing was performed with immunoSEQ multiplex PCR; in TCRdb, only in-frame clones are kept and a portion is missing. The sample lists approximately 600,000 clones; roughly 95% were seen once. The sample was naive CD8+ T cells sorted from blood. These receptors all come from a woman between 25 and 40 years old in good health. Each CDR3 is given with its conserved first and last residue. The D gene is left open where the match is weak. Some rows have no size entry. The others give once, few or many, or a class for an expanded clone.

-	-	TRBV27	TRBJ2-7	TGTGCCAGCAGTTCTTTCACCGCCCCTTACGAGCAGTACTTC	CASSSFTAPYEQYF
-	-	TRBV10-2	TRBJ1-1	TGCGCCAGCAGTGATTCAAGGATTCCGCCTGAAGCTTTCTTT	CASSDSRIPPEAFF
-	-	TRBV21-1	TRBJ1-5	TGTGCCAGCAGCAAATTCAGGACAGCACCTTTACCCCAGCATTTT	CASSKFRTAPLPQHF
-	-	TRBV5-1	TRBJ2-1	TGCGCCAGCAGCTCCTCCCCGGGACTCCTGGGCAATGAGCAGTTCTTC	CASSSSPGLLGNEQFF
-	few	TRBV25-1	TRBJ2-5	TGTGCCAGCAGTGAATATCAACCGGTGGAGACCCAGTACTTC	CASSEYQPVETQYF
TRBD1	-	TRBV19	TRBJ2-7	TGTGCCAGTCGTTGGAGCCACAGGGGCTACGAGCAGTACTTC	CASRWSHRGYEQYF
TRBD2	-	TRBV7-3	TRBJ2-1	TGTGCCAGCAGCTTCTTCAGCGGGGGTTACAATGAGCAGTTCTTC	CASSFFSGGYNEQFF
-	-	TRBV28	TRBJ1-1	TGTGCCGAGCAGCAGGGGCAGGGAACTGAAGCTTTCTTT	CAEQQGQGTEAFF
-	-	TRBV11-2	TRBJ2-7	TGTGCCAGCAGGCCCAGGGGGGCCTACGAGCAGTACTTC	CASRPRGAYEQYF
-	-	TRBV27	TRBJ2-5	TGTGCCAGCAGTTTTTCGTTTCGGGAGACCCAGTACTTC	CASSFSFRETQYF
-	-	TRBV28	TRBJ1-2	TGTGCCAGCAGTTCCCCTCGGGTGGGGACCCCTAACTATGGCTACACCTTC	CASSSPRVGTPNYGYTF
-	-	TRBV25-1	TRBJ2-3	TGTGCCAGCAGTAGCGGCGTTGGCGGGACAGATACGCAGTATTTT	CASSSGVGGTDTQYF
TRBD1	few	TRBV4-1	TRBJ2-7	TGCGCCAGCAGCCTCTCCGGGACAGGGGGTTACGAGCAGTACTTC	CASSLSGTGGYEQYF
TRBD2	-	TRBV9	TRBJ2-7	TGTGCCAGCAGCGTAGGAGGTAGCGGGAGCTCCTACGAGCAGTACTTC	CASSVGGSGSSYEQYF
-	-	TRBV7-2	TRBJ1-1	TGTGCCAGCAGCAGTCCCTGGAGGACAGTGAACACTGAAGCTTTCTTT	CASSSPWRTVNTEAFF
-	-	TRBV4-2	TRBJ2-7	TGTGCCAGCAGCCAAGTGGGATTCGGGAGTACTTACGAGCAGTACTTC	CASSQVGFGSTYEQYF
-	-	TRBV5-1	TRBJ1-2	TGCGCCAGCAGCTTCTTCCCCGGGACGAGAGATGGCTACACCTTC	CASSFFPGTRDGYTF
-	-	TRBV6-1	TRBJ1-3	TGTGCCAGCAGTGCCTCCGATACTTGGTTCGGAAACACCATATATTTT	CASSASDTWFGNTIYF
-	once	TRBV6-6	TRBJ2-3	TGTGCCAGCAGTTATAAGGGGCCCAGCACAGATACGCAGTATTTT	CASSYKGPSTDTQYF
-	-	TRBV15	TRBJ1-1	TGTGCCACCAGCAGAGTAGGAGACCTTGAAGCTTTCTTT	CATSRVGDLEAFF
TRBD2	-	TRBV27	TRBJ2-7	TGTGCCAGCAGTTTACTAGCGGACCCCTACGAGCAGTACTTC	CASSLLADPYEQYF
-	-	TRBV5-1	TRBJ1-2	TGCGCCAGCAGCTTGGAGTTTGGGCAGACCCCTAACTATGGCTACACCTTC	CASSLEFGQTPNYGYTF
TRBD2	-	TRBV6-5	TRBJ2-7	TGTGCCAGCAGTCCTTTAGCGGGAGTGGTATACGAGCAGTACTTC	CASSPLAGVVYEQYF
-	-	TRBV7-9	TRBJ2-2	TGTGCCAGCATGGGACCTAACACCGGGGAGCTGTTTTTT	CASMGPNTGELFF
-	-	TRBV7-6	TRBJ2-7	TGTGCCAGCAGCTTAGCGGACGGATCCTACGAGCAGTACTTC	CASSLADGSYEQYF
-	few	TRBV7-7	TRBJ2-1	TGTGCCAGCAGCTTAGAAAGTGGCGATGAGCAGTTCTTC	CASSLESGDEQFF
TRBD1	once	TRBV7-9	TRBJ2-7	TGTGCCAGCAGCTTCCCGGACAGGAACCACGAGCAGTACTTC	CASSFPDRNHEQYF
TRBD2	once	TRBV5-1	TRBJ2-3	TGCGCCAGCAGCTTGGCGATACTAGCGGGAAGCACAGATACGCAGTATTTT	CASSLAILAGSTDTQYF
-	-	TRBV6-5	TRBJ2-5	TGTGCCAGCAGTTACTCGTCGGGACTGGAGGATGAGTACTTC	CASSYSSGLEDEYF
TRBD1	-	TRBV28	TRBJ2-7	TGTGCCAGCAGTCCGACAGGGGCCCACTACGAGCAGTACTTC	CASSPTGAHYEQYF
-	-	TRBV4-1	TRBJ2-1	TGCGCCAGCAGCCAAGAGGTAGGCTCGCGTTCCTACAATGAGCAGTTCTTC	CASSQEVGSRSYNEQFF
-	-	TRBV28	TRBJ2-7	TGTGCCAGCAGTTTTTGGTACGAGCAGTACTTC	CASSFWYEQYF
-	-	TRBV7-6	TRBJ2-3	TGTGCCAGCAGCCCAGGACTGACAGATACGCAGTATTTT	CASSPGLTDTQYF
TRBD2	-	TRBV7-6	TRBJ2-5	TGTGCCAGCAGCGCACAGGGACTAGCGGGAGAGACCCAGTACTTC	CASSAQGLAGETQYF
-	-	TRBV7-9	TRBJ2-7	TGTGCCAGCAGCTTAGGTACGGGGCGGAGGAACAGCTACGAGCAGTACTTC	CASSLGTGRRNSYEQYF
-	once	TRBV11-2	TRBJ2-1	TGTGCCAGCAGCTTAATAAGTGAGCAGTTCTTC	CASSLISEQFF
TRBD2	-	TRBV4-1	TRBJ2-5	TGCGCCAGCAGCCAATATGTACTAGCGGGAGCGGAGACCCAGTACTTC	CASSQYVLAGAETQYF
-	-	TRBV5-4	TRBJ1-5	TGTGCCAGCAGCTTTTGGGGGGGGGCCCAGCATTTT	CASSFWGGAQHF
TRBD1	-	TRBV4-2	TRBJ1-2	TGTGCCAGCAGCCAAGAGAGGACAGGAAGTTATGGCTACACCTTC	CASSQERTGSYGYTF
-	-	TRBV5-6	TRBJ1-1	TGTGCCAGCAGCTTGGGGGGCTCCTCTGAAGCTTTCTTT	CASSLGGSSEAFF
-	-	TRBV4-1	TRBJ2-7	TGCGCCAGCAGCCAAGGGGGAGGAGAGCAGTACTTC	CASSQGGGEQYF
-	-	TRBV11-2	TRBJ2-7	TGTGCCAGCAGCTTAGATAGGCAGGCAGCCAACGAGCAGTACTTC	CASSLDRQAANEQYF
-	-	TRBV28	TRBJ2-3	TGTGCCAGCAGTTTATTGGTCCTAGATACGCAGTATTTT	CASSLLVLDTQYF
-	-	TRBV2	TRBJ1-1	TGTGCCAGCAGTGGCGGGCCCACTGAAGCTTTCTTT	CASSGGPTEAFF
TRBD1	-	TRBV19	TRBJ1-2	TGTGCCAGTAGTCTGGGACAGGGGGGAGGCTATGGCTACACCTTC	CASSLGQGGGYGYTF
TRBD2	-	TRBV27	TRBJ2-7	TGTGCCAGCAGTTTGGGTAGCGGGAGCTGGAACGAGCAGTACTTC	CASSLGSGSWNEQYF
TRBD1	-	TRBV4-1	TRBJ2-7	TGCGCCAGCAGCCATAGGACAGGGCCCACCGTGTCTGGATACGAGCAGTACTTC	CASSHRTGPTVSGYEQYF
TRBD1	-	TRBV9	TRBJ2-1	TGTGCCAGCAGCGAGCACTCCGGGACAGGGAAGAATGAGCAGTTCTTC	CASSEHSGTGKNEQFF
-	-	TRBV28	TRBJ2-1	TGTGCCAGCACCAGACCCACTAATGAGCAGTTCTTC	CASTRPTNEQFF
TRBD1	-	TRBV10-2	TRBJ1-1	TGCGCCAGCAGCGTCAGGGGGGTCACTGAAGCTTTCTTT	CASSVRGVTEAFF
TRBD2	-	TRBV27	TRBJ2-7	TGTGCCAGCAGTATCCTAGCGGGAGGGCCTCTCTACGAGCAGTACTTC	CASSILAGGPLYEQYF
-	once	TRBV19	TRBJ1-1	TGTGCCAGTAGCCCGTGGAGGTTTATGAACACTGAAGCTTTCTTT	CASSPWRFMNTEAFF
-	once	TRBV7-9	TRBJ2-7	TGTGCCAGCAGCGCCAAACAGGGAGACCAGGGGTACGAGCAGTACTTC	CASSAKQGDQGYEQYF
TRBD2	-	TRBV7-2	TRBJ2-1	TGTGCCAGCAGCTTACTAGCGGGAGACTACAATGAGCAGTTCTTC	CASSLLAGDYNEQFF
-	-	TRBV5-1	TRBJ2-1	TGCGCCAGCAGTCTGGGGGGAGCCCCCGAGCAGTTCTTC	CASSLGGAPEQFF
-	few	TRBV21-1	TRBJ1-5	TGTGCCAGCAGCAAAGGAAGACAGGGGACAAATCAGCCCCAGCATTTT	CASSKGRQGTNQPQHF